This T cell receptor beta chain is from a study of cytomegalovirus exposure and HLA in healthy donors. General observations from the study: In vitro assays verified that a few CMV-associated chains recognized CMV antigens specifically. A later analysis linked some 17,000 TCR beta sequences to HLA alleles at 0.05 false discovery rate.

This PCR relied on a set of 60 Vbeta primers and 13 Jbeta primers. Method: immunoSEQ multiplex PCR; TCRdb's copy keeps in-frame clones and lacks some. There are about 90,000 clones in the sample; roughly 70% occur only once, and 20% to 25% lies in the top ten. There are 16 residues in the CDR3. Trimming shortened V by 5 bases and J by 6 bases, and 17 bases separated the two germline ends. Germline-derived CDR1 and CDR2 are SGHTA and FQGNSA. This clone was recorded a few times. Its antigen is not identified. The material sequenced was PBMCs. This TCR was sampled from a man aged 25-45 years in good health and CMV-seropositive. The V gene is TRBV7-2, the J gene TRBJ1-6; D might be TRBD1 (5 bases). In nucleotides, the CDR3 is TGTGCCAGCAGCCCCTCCGGGGGGGTTCCTAATTCACCCCTCCACTTT. It encodes CASSPSGGVPNSPLHF. Supplemented by reference TRBV7-2 and TRBJ1-6, the full variable domain reads GAGVSQSPSNKVTEKGKDVELRCDPISGHTALYWYRQSLGQGLEFLIYFQGNSAPDKSGLPSDRFSAERTGGSVSTLTIQRTQQEDSAVYLCASSPSGGVPNSPLHFGNGTRLTVT.